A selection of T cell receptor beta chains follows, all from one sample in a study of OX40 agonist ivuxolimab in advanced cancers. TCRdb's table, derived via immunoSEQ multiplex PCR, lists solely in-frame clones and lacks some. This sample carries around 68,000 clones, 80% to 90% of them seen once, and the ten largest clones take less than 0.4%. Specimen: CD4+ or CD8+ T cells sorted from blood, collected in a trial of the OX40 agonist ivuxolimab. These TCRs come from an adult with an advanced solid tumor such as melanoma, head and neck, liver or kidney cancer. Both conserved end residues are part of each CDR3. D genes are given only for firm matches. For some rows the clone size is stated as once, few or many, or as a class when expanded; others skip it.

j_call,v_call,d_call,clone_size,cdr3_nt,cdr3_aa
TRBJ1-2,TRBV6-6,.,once,TGTGCCAGCAGTTTAGAGTCCTGGCAAGGGTATGGCTACACCTTC,CASSLESWQGYGYTF
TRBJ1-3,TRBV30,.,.,TGTGCCTGGAGGACCGACGGGAGCTCTGGAAACACCATATATTTT,CAWRTDGSSGNTIYF
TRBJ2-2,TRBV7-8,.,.,TGTGCCAGCAGCTTAGGCTTGGTGGGGCGGATCACCGGGGAGCTGTTTTTT,CASSLGLVGRITGELFF
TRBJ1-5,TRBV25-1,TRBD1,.,TGTGCCAGCAGTGATGGCAGGGGGCAAAATCAGCCCCAGCATTTT,CASSDGRGQNQPQHF
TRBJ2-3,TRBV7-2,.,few,TGTGCCAGCAGCTTAACCCGACAGCTCACAGATACGCAGTATTTT,CASSLTRQLTDTQYF
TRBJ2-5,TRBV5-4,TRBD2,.,TGTGCCAGCAGCTTCGGACTAGCGCAAGAGACCCAGTACTTC,CASSFGLAQETQYF
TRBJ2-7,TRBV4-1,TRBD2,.,TGCGCCAGCAGCCAAGATCAGGAGGGCGGGGGGCGTGCCTACGAGCAGTACTTC,CASSQDQEGGGRAYEQYF
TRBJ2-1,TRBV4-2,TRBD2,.,TGTGCCAGCAGCCAAGGTGGACTAGCGGGGGATCAAGGTGAGCAGTTCTTC,CASSQGGLAGDQGEQFF
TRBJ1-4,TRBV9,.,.,TGTGCCAGCAGCGGGGCAGGGGCAACTAATGAAAAACTGTTTTTT,CASSGAGATNEKLFF
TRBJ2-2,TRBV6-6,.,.,TGTGCCAGCAGGCCCCTTGTCGGGGAGCTGTTTTTT,CASRPLVGELFF
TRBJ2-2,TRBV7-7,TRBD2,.,TGTGCTAGCAGCTTAGCGGGAGACACCGGGGAGCTGTTTTTT,CASSLAGDTGELFF
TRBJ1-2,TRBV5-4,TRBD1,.,TGTGCCAGCAGCCAAGATCATGGACAGGGGGCGCGTATGTATGGCTACACCTTC,CASSQDHGQGARMYGYTF
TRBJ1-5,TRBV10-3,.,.,TGTGCCATCAGTGATCAGGGATCGAGCAATCAGCCCCAGCATTTT,CAISDQGSSNQPQHF
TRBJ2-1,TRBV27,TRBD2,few,TGTGCCAGCAGTCTGCGGGGGGGCCGGGATGAGCAGTTCTTC,CASSLRGGRDEQFF
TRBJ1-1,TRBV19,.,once,TGTGCCAGTAGTGTCCCTCTAAGGGGGAACACTGAAGCTTTCTTT,CASSVPLRGNTEAFF
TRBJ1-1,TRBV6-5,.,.,TGTGCCAGCAGCCGCTGGGAGTCGACTGAAGCTTTCTTT,CASSRWESTEAFF
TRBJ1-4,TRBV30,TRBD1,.,TGTGCCTGGAGTAAACGGATCTTCCGGGACAGGGATGAAAAACTGTTTTTT,CAWSKRIFRDRDEKLFF
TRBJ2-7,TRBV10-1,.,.,TGCGCCACCATGAGGGACGGGGGAACGCGCGAGCAGTACTTC,CATMRDGGTREQYF
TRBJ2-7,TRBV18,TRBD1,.,TGTGCCAGCTCAGTCAGTCAGGGGGTCCCCTACGAGCAGTACTTC,CASSVSQGVPYEQYF
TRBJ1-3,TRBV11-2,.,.,TGTGCCAGCAGCTTAAGGGGGGCCGGGGCCCTCTCTGGAAACACCATATATTTT,CASSLRGAGALSGNTIYF
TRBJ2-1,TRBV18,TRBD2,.,TGTGCCAGCTCACCTACTAGCGGGGGGGCGTATGAGCAGTTCTTC,CASSPTSGGAYEQFF
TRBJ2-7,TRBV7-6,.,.,TGTGCCAGCAGCTCATCTGGGACAACCTACGAGCAGTACTTC,CASSSSGTTYEQYF
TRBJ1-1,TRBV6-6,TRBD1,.,TGTGCCAGCAGTGGACAGGGTGGTTTGTCTGAAGCTTTCTTT,CASSGQGGLSEAFF